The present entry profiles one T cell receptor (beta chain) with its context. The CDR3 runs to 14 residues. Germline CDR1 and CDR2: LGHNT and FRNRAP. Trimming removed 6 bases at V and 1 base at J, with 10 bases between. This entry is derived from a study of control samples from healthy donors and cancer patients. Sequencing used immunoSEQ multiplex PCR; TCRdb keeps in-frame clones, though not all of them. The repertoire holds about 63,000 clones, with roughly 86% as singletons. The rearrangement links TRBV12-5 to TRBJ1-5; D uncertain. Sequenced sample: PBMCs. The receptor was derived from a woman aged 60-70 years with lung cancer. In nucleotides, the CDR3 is TGTGCTAGTGGGGAAGGGCAGAGCAATCAGCCCCAGCATTTT. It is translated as CASGEGQSNQPQHF.